This is a list of T cell receptor beta chains from one sample in a study of T cell responses to AZD1222 COVID-19 vaccine. Generated by immunoSEQ multiplex PCR, the TCRdb table keeps only in-frame clones and is missing some. The sample contains more than 90,000 clones, roughly 86% of which appear only once. The sample in question was peripheral blood, obtained 28 days after the second AZD1222 dose. Source of these receptors: an adult who received the AZD1222 COVID-19 vaccine. The CDR3 runs from the conserved cysteine through the conserved F or W. D genes are given only for firm matches. Some rows have no size entry. The others give once, few or many, or a class for an expanded clone.

D: .
V: TRBV27
J: TRBJ2-7
size: .
DNA: TGTGCCAGCAGTTTATCCATGACACCCTTCGGGTCCTACGAGCAGTACTTC
CDR3: CASSLSMTPFGSYEQYF

D: .
V: TRBV7-3
J: TRBJ1-6
size: .
DNA: TGTGCCAGCAGTAGCAACGGGAAGGGTGCGGGATCACCCCTCCACTTT
CDR3: CASSSNGKGAGSPLHF

D: .
V: TRBV5-5
J: TRBJ1-2
size: .
DNA: TGTGCCAGCAGCTTAGACTGGGTGCCGGGCTACACCTTC
CDR3: CASSLDWVPGYTF

D: .
V: TRBV4-3
J: TRBJ2-5
size: .
DNA: TGCGCCAGCAGCCAAGATTCCGGGGGAAGGGAGACCCAGTACTTC
CDR3: CASSQDSGGRETQYF

D: .
V: TRBV27
J: TRBJ2-2
size: .
DNA: TGTGCCAGCAGTCTCCGGACCCTGAACACCGGGGAGCTGTTTTTT
CDR3: CASSLRTLNTGELFF

D: .
V: TRBV29-1
J: TRBJ1-2
size: .
DNA: TGCAGCGCCACAAGAGACCAGTATGGCTACACCTTC
CDR3: CSATRDQYGYTF

D: .
V: TRBV5-4
J: TRBJ2-2
size: .
DNA: TGTGCCAGCAGCGCTTGGGGGAGGGACAGGAACACCGGGGAGCTGTTTTTT
CDR3: CASSAWGRDRNTGELFF

D: .
V: TRBV11-2
J: TRBJ2-7
size: .
DNA: TGTGCCAGCAGCTTAGAAGACCTAGGCACCTACGAGCAGTACTTC
CDR3: CASSLEDLGTYEQYF

D: .
V: TRBV5-1
J: TRBJ1-1
size: .
DNA: TGCGCCAGCAGCTTGGCCGGGGTGGGGCAGGGGAATCGAGCTTTCTTT
CDR3: CASSLAGVGQGNRAFF

D: .
V: TRBV28
J: TRBJ1-6
size: .
DNA: TGTGCCAGCAGTTTGAGGGATTCACCCCTCCACTTT
CDR3: CASSLRDSPLHF

D: .
V: TRBV4-1
J: TRBJ1-3
size: .
DNA: TGCGCCAGCAGCCAAGAGGGCAGGGGAGCTGGAAACACCATATATTTT
CDR3: CASSQEGRGAGNTIYF

D: TRBD1
V: TRBV3-1/TRBV3-2
J: TRBJ2-7
size: .
DNA: TGTGCCAGCAGCCGACAGGGCACCTACGAGCAGTACTTC
CDR3: CASSRQGTYEQYF

D: TRBD1
V: TRBV10-3
J: TRBJ1-4
size: .
DNA: TGTGCCATCAGCCCGGGACAGGGAAATGAAAAACTGTTTTTT
CDR3: CAISPGQGNEKLFF

D: TRBD2
V: TRBV7-9
J: TRBJ2-5
size: .
DNA: TGTGCCAGCAGCCCTCCGGAAGCGGGAGTCCAAGAGACCCAGTACTTC
CDR3: CASSPPEAGVQETQYF

D: .
V: TRBV7-9
J: TRBJ1-3
size: .
DNA: TGTGCCAGCAGCCCCCCCCTTGTAGAGAGAGCCTCTGGAAACACCATATATTTT
CDR3: CASSPPLVERASGNTIYF

D: .
V: TRBV5-1
J: TRBJ1-2
size: many
DNA: TGCGCCAGCAGCGCCAGCTCCTATGGCTACACCTTC
CDR3: CASSASSYGYTF

D: .
V: TRBV4-2
J: TRBJ2-7
size: .
DNA: TGTGCCAGCAGCCAAGATTTACTAGTTAACGCCGAGCAGTACTTC
CDR3: CASSQDLLVNAEQYF

D: .
V: TRBV28
J: TRBJ1-5
size: .
DNA: TGTGCCAGTGACAGAGGGGAAAGCAATCAGCCCCAGCATTTT
CDR3: CASDRGESNQPQHF

D: .
V: TRBV6-4
J: TRBJ1-6
size: .
DNA: TGTGCCAGCAGTGTTTGGGGGATTCAAAGTAATTCACCCCTCCACTTT
CDR3: CASSVWGIQSNSPLHF

D: .
V: TRBV7-9
J: TRBJ1-1
size: .
DNA: TGTGCCAGCAGCTTGACCAGGGCGAACACTGAAGCTTTCTTT
CDR3: CASSLTRANTEAFF

D: .
V: TRBV6-5
J: TRBJ2-7
size: .
DNA: TGTGCCAGCAGTTGGACCCGGGGTACCTACGAGCAGTACTTC
CDR3: CASSWTRGTYEQYF

D: .
V: TRBV3-1/TRBV3-2
J: TRBJ1-2
size: .
DNA: TGTGCCAGCAGCCAAGGGGGCTATGGCTACACCTTC
CDR3: CASSQGGYGYTF

D: TRBD1
V: TRBV9
J: TRBJ1-1
size: .
DNA: TGTGCCAGCAGCGTAGGGGGACAGGGGTTGGGCACTGAAGCTTTCTTT
CDR3: CASSVGGQGLGTEAFF

D: TRBD1
V: TRBV11-2
J: TRBJ2-7
size: .
DNA: TGTGCCAGCAGCCGGGACAGGGGGCGGTGGGAGCAGTACTTC
CDR3: CASSRDRGRWEQYF

D: .
V: TRBV6-1
J: TRBJ2-1
size: .
DNA: TGTGCCAGCAGTGATAGGGGGGTCTGGGATGAGCAGTTCTTC
CDR3: CASSDRGVWDEQFF

D: .
V: TRBV7-2
J: TRBJ1-2
size: .
DNA: TGTGCCAGCAGCTTAGGCGGAGTGGCTAACTATGGCTACACCTTC
CDR3: CASSLGGVANYGYTF

D: .
V: TRBV3-1/TRBV3-2
J: TRBJ1-1
size: once
DNA: TGTGCCAGCAGCCAAGCACAGCCGAACACTGAAGCTTTCTTT
CDR3: CASSQAQPNTEAFF

D: .
V: TRBV3-1/TRBV3-2
J: TRBJ1-2
size: .
DNA: TGTGCCAGCAGCTATACCGACACGGGCGGCTATGGCTACACCTTC
CDR3: CASSYTDTGGYGYTF

D: TRBD1
V: TRBV6-2/TRBV6-3
J: TRBJ2-7
size: .
DNA: TGTGCCAGCAGCCATGGGACAGGGCCCTCCTACGAGCAGTACTTC
CDR3: CASSHGTGPSYEQYF

D: TRBD2
V: TRBV9
J: TRBJ2-1
size: .
DNA: TGTGCCAGCACCTCTGGCGGGAGAGACTACAATGAGCAGTTCTTC
CDR3: CASTSGGRDYNEQFF

D: TRBD2
V: TRBV3-1/TRBV3-2
J: TRBJ2-1
size: .
DNA: TGTGCCAGCAGCCAGGGCTTGATAGCGGGAGACCCTTACAATGAGCAGTTCTTC
CDR3: CASSQGLIAGDPYNEQFF

D: .
V: TRBV2
J: TRBJ1-5
size: few
DNA: TGTGCCAGCAGGAGCAGGAATCAGCCCCAGCATTTT
CDR3: CASRSRNQPQHF